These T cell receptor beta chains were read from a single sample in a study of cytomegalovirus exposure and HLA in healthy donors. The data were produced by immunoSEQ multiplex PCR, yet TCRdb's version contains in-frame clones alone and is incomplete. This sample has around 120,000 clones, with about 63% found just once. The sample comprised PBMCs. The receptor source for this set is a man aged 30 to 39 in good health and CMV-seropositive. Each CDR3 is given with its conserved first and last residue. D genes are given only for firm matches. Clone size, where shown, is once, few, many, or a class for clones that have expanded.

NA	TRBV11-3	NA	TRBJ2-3	CASSLGQGTDTQYF	TGTGCCAGCAGCTTAGGGCAGGGCACAGATACGCAGTATTTT
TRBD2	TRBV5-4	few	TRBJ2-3	CASSLGAGVSTDTQYF	TGTGCCAGCAGCTTGGGGGCGGGAGTGAGCACAGATACGCAGTATTTT
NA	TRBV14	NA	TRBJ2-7	CASSTSESYEQYF	TGTGCCAGCAGCACCAGCGAATCCTACGAACAGTACTTC
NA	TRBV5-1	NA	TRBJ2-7	CASSLGPSTTGFYEQYF	TGCGCCAGCAGCTTGGGCCCTTCAACGACGGGGTTCTACGAGCAGTACTTC
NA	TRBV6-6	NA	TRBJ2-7	CASSYGNSYEQYF	TGTGCCAGCAGTTACGGCAACTCCTACGAGCAGTACTTC
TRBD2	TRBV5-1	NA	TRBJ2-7	CASSFGSGRPSQYF	TGCGCCAGCAGCTTCGGTAGCGGGAGGCCCTCGCAGTACTTC
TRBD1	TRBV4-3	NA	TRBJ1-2	CASSQDGTGALLNYGYTF	TGCGCCAGCAGCCAAGACGGGACAGGGGCCCTACTTAACTATGGCTACACCTTC
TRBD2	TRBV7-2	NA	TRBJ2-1	CASSATPGTSRQFF	TGTGCCAGCAGCGCCACTCCCGGGACTAGCAGGCAGTTCTTC
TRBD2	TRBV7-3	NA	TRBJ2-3	CASSLNAGGYTDTQYF	TGTGCCAGCAGCTTAAATGCGGGAGGGTATACAGATACGCAGTATTTT
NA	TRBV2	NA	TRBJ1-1	CASSDLAQGHGMAFF	TGTGCCAGCAGTGATTTGGCCCAAGGCCACGGGATGGCTTTCTTT
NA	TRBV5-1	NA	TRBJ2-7	CASSLVGQGYEQYF	TGCGCCAGCAGCTTGGTAGGGCAGGGGTACGAGCAGTACTTC
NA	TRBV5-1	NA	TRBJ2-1	CASSKGGSSYNEQFF	TGCGCCAGCAGCAAGGGGGGGAGCTCCTACAATGAGCAGTTCTTC
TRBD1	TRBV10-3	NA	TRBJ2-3	CAIRNKTQGSSTDTQYF	TGTGCCATCAGGAATAAGACACAGGGGTCTAGCACAGATACGCAGTATTTT
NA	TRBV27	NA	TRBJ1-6	CASSWDKGYSPLHF	TGTGCCAGCAGTTGGGACAAGGGATATTCACCCCTCCACTTT
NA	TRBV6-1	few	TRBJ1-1	CASSEAGENTEAFF	TGTGCCAGCAGTGAGGCAGGGGAGAACACTGAAGCTTTCTTT
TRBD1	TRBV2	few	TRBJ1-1	CASSGMAGGNTEAFF	TGTGCCAGCAGTGGGATGGCAGGGGGGAACACTGAAGCTTTCTTT
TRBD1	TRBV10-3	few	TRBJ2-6	CAIRDRGPGANVLTF	TGTGCCATCAGGGACAGGGGCCCTGGGGCCAACGTCCTGACTTTC
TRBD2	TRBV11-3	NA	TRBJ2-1	CASSVTSGTNEQFF	TGTGCCAGCAGCGTGACTAGCGGGACAAATGAGCAGTTCTTC
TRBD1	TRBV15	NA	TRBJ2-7	CATSRGLFSGQGDEQYF	TGTGCCACCAGCAGAGGCTTATTTTCCGGACAGGGGGACGAGCAGTACTTC
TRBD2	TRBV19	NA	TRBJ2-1	CASSTPGLARNEQFF	TGTGCCAGTAGTACCCCAGGACTAGCGAGGAATGAGCAGTTCTTC
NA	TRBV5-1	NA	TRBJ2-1	CASTGEITYNEQFF	TGCGCCAGCACTGGGGAGATTACCTACAATGAGCAGTTCTTC
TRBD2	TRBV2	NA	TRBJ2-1	CASTLLAGGPNEQFF	TGTGCCAGCACTCTCCTAGCGGGAGGGCCCAATGAGCAGTTCTTC
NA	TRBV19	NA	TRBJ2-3	CASSIRTGTDTQYF	TGTGCCAGTAGTATAAGAACGGGCACAGATACGCAGTATTTT
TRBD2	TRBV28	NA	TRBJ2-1	CASSFPGLAGSREQFF	TGTGCCAGCAGTTTCCCCGGACTAGCGGGATCTCGAGAGCAGTTCTTC
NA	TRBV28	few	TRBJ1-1	CASGIVGGETEAFF	TGTGCCAGCGGAATTGTGGGGGGAGAGACTGAAGCTTTCTTT
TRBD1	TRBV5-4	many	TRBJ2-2	CASSFETGGIGELFF	TGTGCCAGCAGCTTCGAGACAGGGGGTATCGGGGAGCTGTTTTTT
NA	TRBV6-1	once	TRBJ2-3	CASTLGGDTQYF	TGTGCCAGCACACTTGGGGGGGATACGCAGTATTTT
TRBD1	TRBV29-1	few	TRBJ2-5	CSVGGQAIEQETQYF	TGCAGCGTTGGCGGACAGGCTATTGAACAAGAGACCCAGTACTTC
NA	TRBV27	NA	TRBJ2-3	CASSLTGVPDTQYF	TGTGCCAGCAGTCTCACGGGAGTTCCTGATACGCAGTATTTT
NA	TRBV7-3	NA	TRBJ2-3	CASSLGGFLTDTQYF	TGTGCCAGCAGCTTAGGGGGGTTCCTCACAGATACGCAGTATTTT
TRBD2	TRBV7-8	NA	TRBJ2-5	CASSLEGLAGVETQYF	TGTGCCAGCAGCTTAGAGGGACTAGCGGGAGTTGAGACCCAGTACTTC
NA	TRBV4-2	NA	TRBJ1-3	CASSSDRLSGNTIYF	TGTGCCAGCAGCTCCGACAGACTCTCTGGAAACACCATATATTTT
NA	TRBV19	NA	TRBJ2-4	CASSIGQILAKNIQYF	TGTGCCAGTAGTATCGGACAGATATTAGCCAAAAACATTCAGTACTTC
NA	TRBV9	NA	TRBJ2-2	CASKGSAGGELFF	TGTGCCAGCAAAGGTAGCGCGGGCGGGGAGCTGTTTTTT
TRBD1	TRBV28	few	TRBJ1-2	CASSGQGAVGYGYTF	TGTGCCAGCAGCGGACAGGGGGCAGTCGGCTATGGCTACACCTTC
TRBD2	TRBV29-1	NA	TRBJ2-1	CSVEKAGAIYNEQFF	TGCAGCGTTGAGAAAGCGGGGGCGATATACAATGAGCAGTTCTTC
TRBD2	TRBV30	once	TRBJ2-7	CAWSLGRTSGRLSAYEQYF	TGTGCCTGGAGTTTAGGCCGGACTAGCGGGAGGTTAAGTGCCTACGAGCAGTACTTC
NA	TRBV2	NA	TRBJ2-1	CASSETRLVNEQFF	TGTGCCAGCAGTGAAACCAGGTTGGTCAATGAGCAGTTCTTC
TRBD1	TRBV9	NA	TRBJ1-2	CASSKAEGAYGYTF	TGTGCCAGCAGCAAAGCCGAGGGGGCCTATGGCTACACCTTC
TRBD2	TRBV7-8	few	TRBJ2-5	CASSLALLAGVEETQYF	TGTGCCAGCAGCTTAGCGCTACTAGCGGGAGTAGAGGAGACCCAGTACTTC
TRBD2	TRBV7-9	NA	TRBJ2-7	CASSRTTSGSSYEQYF	TGTGCCAGCAGCCGAACGACTAGCGGGAGCTCCTACGAGCAGTACTTC
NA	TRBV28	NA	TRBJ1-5	CASSLSQPQHF	TGTGCCAGCAGTTTGAGTCAGCCCCAGCATTTT
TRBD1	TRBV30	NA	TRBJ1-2	CAWRRGQAYGYTF	TGTGCCTGGAGACGAGGACAGGCCTATGGCTACACCTTC
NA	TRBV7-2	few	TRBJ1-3	CASTEQGSSGNTIYF	TGTGCCAGCACCGAACAGGGTTCCTCTGGAAACACCATATATTTT
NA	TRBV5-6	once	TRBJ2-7	CASSLPQAEQYF	TGTGCCAGCAGCTTGCCCCAGGCCGAGCAGTACTTC
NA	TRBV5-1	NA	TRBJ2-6	CASSLVGGTESPGANVLTF	TGCGCCAGCAGCTTGGTCGGAGGGACAGAATCTCCCGGGGCCAACGTCCTGACTTTC
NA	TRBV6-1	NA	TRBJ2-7	CASSETGVPYEQYF	TGTGCCAGCAGTGAGACGGGAGTCCCCTACGAGCAGTACTTC
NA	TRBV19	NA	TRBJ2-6	CASSPPQYSGANVLTF	TGTGCCAGTAGTCCCCCTCAGTACTCTGGGGCCAACGTCCTGACTTTC